This TCR beta chain was profiled in a study of identical twins. General study results and limits: Cross-sectional statistics underpinned the conclusions; the same donors were not followed. Weaker excess twin sharing was seen among beta out-of-frame sequences.

In this sample, this clonotype turned up a few times. No antigen is known for it. Unique molecular identifiers were present on the cDNA, and a universal primer site came from template switching. TCRdb independently ran MiXCR on the 5' RACE reads; one entry per CDR3 protein. Of about 530,000 distinct CDR3 sequences in the sample, roughly 15% were seen once. Looked up from germline, CDR1 is DFQATT and CDR2 is SNEGSKA (reference sequence). V shed 0 bases and J 3 bases; nucleotides not matched to a gene: 9. The CDR3 is 16 residues long. Healthy Caucasians made up all donors. The sample also formed part of further work on yellow fever vaccine responses in identical twins.

Sequenced sample: CD4+ T cells sorted from blood. The rearrangement joins TRBV20-1 to TRBJ2-3; 7 nucleotides match TRBD2. The sequence was collected from a woman in her late teens or twenties in good health. For the CDR3, the DNA is TGCAGTGCTAGAGATCGAGAGCGGGGTGCGACAGATACGCAGTATTTT. It translates to CSARDRERGATDTQYF.